The TCR beta chain described here comes from a study of blood T cell repertoires in COVID-19. The CDR3 has 14 residues. Germline V gives CDR1 KGHSH, CDR2 LQKENI. Trimming removed 3 bases at V and 2 bases at J, with 11 bases between. This clone turned up a few times. The protocol was immunoSEQ multiplex PCR, while the TCRdb copy is restricted to in-frame clones and leaves out a portion. The sample has 100,000 to 150,000 clones; about 79% are singletons. This chain joins TRBV18 and TRBJ2-7, with D possibly being TRBD1 (5 bases). This receptor was identified in a woman in her 50s with acute or convalescent COVID-19. The sample was peripheral blood. In nucleotides, the CDR3 is TGTGCCAGCTCACCCAAGACAGCTACCTACGAGCAGTACTTC. As protein: CASSPKTATYEQYF.